These 8 T cell receptor beta chains came from one sample sequenced in a study of T cell changes during pregnancy in multiple sclerosis. TCRdb's copy holds only in-frame clones and misses some; the assay was immunoSEQ multiplex PCR. The data show approximately 28,000 clones, around 90% seen once. The sequencing used peripheral blood, collected in the first trimester of pregnancy. The source of these receptors is a female donor in good health, enrolled as a control in a pregnancy study.

The rearrangement joins TRBV9 to TRBJ2-5; 12 bases match TRBD2. Trimming cost V 4 bases and J 5 bases; bases outside gene matches: 9. In germline, CDR1 is SGDLS, CDR2 YYNGEE. The CDR3 length is 16 residues. The CDR3 sequence is CASSQPLAGGRETQYF. DNA of the CDR3: TGTGCCAGCAGCCAACCCCTAGCGGGAGGGCGGGAGACCCAGTACTTC.

This clone showed up just once. This sequence joins TRBV11-2 and TRBJ1-5, with a tentative D call TRBD1 (6 bases). This CDR3 has 15 residues. Per germline, CDR1 SGHAT and CDR2 FQNNGV. The V end lost 1 base, the J end lost 5 bases, and 12 bases lay between the germline ends. The CDR3 DNA reads TGTGCCAGCAGCTTAGGAAACAGGGACGATCAGCCCCAGCATTTT. This encodes CASSLGNRDDQPQHF. The variable domain in full, completed from reference TRBV11-2 and TRBJ1-5, reads EAGVAQSPRYKIIEKRQSVAFWCNPISGHATLYWYQQILGQGPKLLIQFQNNGVVDDSQLPKDRFSAERLKGVDSTLKIQPAKLEDSAVYLCASSLGNRDDQPQHFGDGTRLSIL.

The chain recombines TRBV28 with TRBJ2-1, with TRBD2 matching over 9 bases. The CDR3 loop spans 15 amino acids. Looked up from germline, CDR1 is MDHEN and CDR2 is SYDVKM. V lost 1 base, J lost 9 bases, and 7 bases stayed unmatched. CDR3 in amino acids: CASSLLSSGSGEQFF. The CDR3 nucleotides are TGTGCCAGCAGTTTATTGAGTAGCGGGAGTGGTGAGCAGTTCTTC.

The chain has TRBV5-1 and TRBJ1-6; 9 nucleotides match TRBD1. Germline CDR1 is SGHRS and CDR2 is YFSETQ. The CDR3 is made up of 13 amino acids. The J segment lost 10 bases and the V segment lost 7 bases, leaving 6 bases of the junction unmatched. CDR3 coding DNA: TGCGCCAGCGGCGGGACAGGGAACTCACCCCTCCACTTT. This codes for CASGGTGNSPLHF.

J is TRBJ1-2 and V is TRBV29-1, with D tentatively TRBD1 (6 bases). The germline V gene has CDR1 SQVTM and CDR2 ANQGSEA. The CDR3 extends over 12 amino acids. Trimming removed 7 bases from V and 7 bases from J, with 16 bases in between. CDR3 DNA: TGCAGCGCCCAAGGGGGGGCGAGTGGCTACACCTTC. Translation: CSAQGGASGYTF.

The chain carries TRBV7-9 and TRBJ2-6; no clear D gene. The CDR3 has 18 residues. CDR1 is SEHNR and CDR2 is FQNEAQ in the germline V gene (reference sequence). The V end was cut by 4 bases, the J end by 0 bases, with 16 bases between. The DNA of the CDR3 is TGTGCCAGCAGCTCCCGACACAACGATTTCTCTGGGGCCAACGTCCTGACTTTC. Its translation is CASSSRHNDFSGANVLTF.

For the CDR3, the DNA is TGTGCCAGCAGTGAGGGACAGCCTAATCAGCCCCAGCATTTT. Its translation: CASSEGQPNQPQHF. The chain combines TRBV6-1 with TRBJ1-5; 7 bases align to TRBD1. This CDR3 has 14 residues. Germline V lookup: CDR1 MNHNS, CDR2 SASEGT. Germline trimming cut 3 bases from V and 4 bases from J; bases unmatched to any gene: 3.

This clone was observed a few times. V gene TRBV7-9 combines with J gene TRBJ1-2; D is possibly TRBD1 (5 bases). V dropped 0 bases and J dropped 2 bases, with 10 bases sitting between them. Germline V gene data show CDR1 as SEHNR and CDR2 as FQNEAQ (reference sequence). The CDR3 is made up of 15 amino acids. CDR3 loop: CASSLAPTANYGYTF. The CDR3 coding sequence is TGTGCCAGCAGCTTAGCCCCGACAGCCAACTATGGCTACACCTTC.